Sequencing of this TCR beta chain was carried out in a study of regulatory T cells in long-lasting Graves disease. CDR3 regions were amplified by Arm-PCR using iRepertoire HTBI primers to build TCR beta libraries. TCRdb independently ran MiXCR on the multiplex PCR reads; one entry per CDR3 protein. The profile covers under 700,000 distinct CDR3 sequences, with roughly 16% appearing a single time and 20% to 30% taken by the ten largest. Time point given: newly diagnosed GD, antithyroid drugs for less than 3 months. The TCR library was prepared using RNA isolated from PBMCs. This clonotype showed up just a few times. CDR1 WSHSY and CDR2 SAAADI come from the germline V gene. The CDR3 length is 13 residues. V lost 0 bases to trimming and J lost 10 bases, with 7 bases between them. The sample was also reused in another study, on T cells in Graves' hyperthyroidism and ophthalmopathy.

The sequenced sample was peripheral blood mononuclear cells (PBMCs), obtained at new diagnosis, from a patient treated with antithyroid drugs. The chain combines TRBV10-2 with TRBJ1-6; TRBD1 might be the D (5 bases). This TCR derives from a woman aged 40 to 65 with Graves disease. The CDR3 loop reads CASSESQGSPLHF. The CDR3, as DNA: TGCGCCAGCAGTGAGTCCCAGGGATCACCCCTCCACTTT.